The clone carrying this TCR beta chain showed up just a few times. What it recognizes is unknown. Conversion of TCR transcripts into cDNA relied on 5'RACE template switching, which added a universal primer site and UMIs. TCRdb ran MiXCR on the 5' RACE reads and lists one entry per CDR3 protein. This table has hundreds of thousands of distinct CDR3 sequences, about 13% appearing once. This specimen belongs to a study of T cells after yellow fever vaccination. Study-wide results and caveats: The study found a weaker secondary response that peaked faster, day 5 versus 15. Among primary-vaccination clones, most reappeared after the booster, at 95% to 96% for CD4 and roughly 90% for CD8. Abundant bulk-derived clonotypes could contaminate FACS-sorted repertoires.

The CDR3 totals 15 residues. After removal of 8 bases from V and 11 bases from J, the junction contained 17 bases not matched to a gene. Germline CDR1 reads MNHNS; CDR2 reads SASEGT. This material consisted of PBMCs, taken on the day of the yellow fever booster vaccination. The clonotype originates from a man under 40 who received the YFV17D yellow fever vaccine. The gene calls are TRBV6-1 and TRBJ2-2, with 7 nucleotides matching TRBD2. This CDR3 reads CASVRASGRTAELFF. The CDR3 DNA follows: TGTGCCAGCGTCCGGGCTAGCGGACGTACCGCCGAGCTGTTTTTT.